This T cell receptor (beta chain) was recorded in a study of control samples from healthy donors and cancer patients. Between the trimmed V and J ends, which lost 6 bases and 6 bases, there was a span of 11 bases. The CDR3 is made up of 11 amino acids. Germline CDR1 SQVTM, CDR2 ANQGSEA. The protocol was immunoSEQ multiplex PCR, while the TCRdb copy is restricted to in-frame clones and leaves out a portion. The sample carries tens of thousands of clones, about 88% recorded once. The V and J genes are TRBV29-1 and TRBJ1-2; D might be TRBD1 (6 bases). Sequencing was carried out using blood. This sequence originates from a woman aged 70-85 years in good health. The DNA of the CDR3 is TGCAGCGTCCTCACAGGGAATGGCTACACCTTC. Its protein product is CSVLTGNGYTF.